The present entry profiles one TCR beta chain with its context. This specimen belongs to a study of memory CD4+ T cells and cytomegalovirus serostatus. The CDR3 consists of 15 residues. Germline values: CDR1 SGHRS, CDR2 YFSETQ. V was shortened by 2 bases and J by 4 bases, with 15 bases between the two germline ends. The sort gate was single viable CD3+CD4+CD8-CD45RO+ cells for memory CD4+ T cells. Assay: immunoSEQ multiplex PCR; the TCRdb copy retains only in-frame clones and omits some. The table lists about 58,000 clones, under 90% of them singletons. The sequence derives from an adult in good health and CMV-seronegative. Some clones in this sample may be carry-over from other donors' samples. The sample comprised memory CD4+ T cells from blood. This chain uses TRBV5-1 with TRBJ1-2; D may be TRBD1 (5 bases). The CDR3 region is CASSLGAGRSYGYTF. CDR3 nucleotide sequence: TGCGCCAGCAGCTTAGGAGCAGGGAGGAGCTATGGCTACACCTTC.